The following is a T cell receptor (beta chain) sequence with its context. What it binds is not known. This sample stems from a study of CD8+CD57+ T cells in acquired aplastic anemia. Across the whole study: An average of roughly 3 ug of DNA was obtained from sorted CD4+ and CD8+ cells. Healthy donors yielded 9.5 million to 11 million CD4+ cell reads on average.

Overall study results and limits: Sharing between patients and controls was observed for around 27 CD8+ CDR3 sequences.

Genomic DNA constituted the template upon which TCR beta VDJ and CDR3 profiling was performed. In TCRdb, the reads were re-called with MiXCR into one record per CDR3 protein. The table shows roughly 200,000 distinct CDR3 sequences, with roughly 55% occurring only once. Trimming pared 5 bases from V and 4 bases from J, leaving 12 bases between. This CDR3 has 14 amino acids. CDR1 and CDR2 from the germline V gene are SEHNR and FQNEAQ (reference sequence). The specimen sequenced was sorted CD4+, CD8+, or CD8+CD57+ T cells (not recorded which) from PBMCs. This sequence originates from a human donor in good health. The rearrangement uses TRBV7-9 and TRBJ1-3; D call uncertain. CDR3 amino acids: CASSPPLTGNTIYF. In DNA form, the CDR3 reads TGTGCCAGCAGCCCTCCGCTCACGGGAAACACCATATATTTT.